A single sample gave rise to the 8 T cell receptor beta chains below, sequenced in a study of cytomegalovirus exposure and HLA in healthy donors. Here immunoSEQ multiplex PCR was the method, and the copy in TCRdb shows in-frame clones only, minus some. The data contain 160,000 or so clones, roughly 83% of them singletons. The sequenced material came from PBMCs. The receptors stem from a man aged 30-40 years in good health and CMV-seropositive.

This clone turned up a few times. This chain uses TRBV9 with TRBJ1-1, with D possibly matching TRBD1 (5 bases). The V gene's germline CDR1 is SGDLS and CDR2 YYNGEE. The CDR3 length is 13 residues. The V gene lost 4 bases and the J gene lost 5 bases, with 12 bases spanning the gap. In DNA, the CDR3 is TGTGCCAGCAGCTGGGGGGAGGAGACTGAAGCTTTCTTT. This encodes CASSWGEETEAFF.

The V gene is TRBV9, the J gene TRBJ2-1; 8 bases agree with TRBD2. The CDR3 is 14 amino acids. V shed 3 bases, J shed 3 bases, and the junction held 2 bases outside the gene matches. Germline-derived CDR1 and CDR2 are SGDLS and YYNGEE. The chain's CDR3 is CASSAGTSYNEQFF. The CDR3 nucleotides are TGTGCCAGCAGCGCCGGGACTAGCTACAATGAGCAGTTCTTC.

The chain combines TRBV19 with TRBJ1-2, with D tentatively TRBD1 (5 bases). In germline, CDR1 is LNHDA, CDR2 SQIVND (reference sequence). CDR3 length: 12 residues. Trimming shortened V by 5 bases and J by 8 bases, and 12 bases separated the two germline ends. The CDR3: CASSFGGEGYTF. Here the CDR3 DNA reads TGTGCCAGTAGTTTCGGAGGGGAAGGCTACACCTTC.

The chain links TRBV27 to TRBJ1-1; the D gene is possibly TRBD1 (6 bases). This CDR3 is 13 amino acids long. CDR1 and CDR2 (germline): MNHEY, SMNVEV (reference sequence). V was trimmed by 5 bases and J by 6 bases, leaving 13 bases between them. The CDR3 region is CASSIQGSSEAFF. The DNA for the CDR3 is TGTGCCAGCAGTATACAGGGTAGCTCTGAAGCTTTCTTT.

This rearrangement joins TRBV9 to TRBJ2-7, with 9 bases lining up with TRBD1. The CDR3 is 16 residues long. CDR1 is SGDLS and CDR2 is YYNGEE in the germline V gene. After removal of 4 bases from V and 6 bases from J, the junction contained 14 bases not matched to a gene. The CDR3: CASSRRSSGTGREQYF. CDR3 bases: TGTGCCAGCAGCCGCCGAAGTTCCGGGACAGGGCGCGAGCAGTACTTC.

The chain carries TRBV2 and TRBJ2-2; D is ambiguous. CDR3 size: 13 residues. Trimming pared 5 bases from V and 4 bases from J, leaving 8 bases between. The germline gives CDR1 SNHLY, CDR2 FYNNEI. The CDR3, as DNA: TGTGCCAGCAGTAAGACGGGCACCGGGGAGCTGTTTTTT. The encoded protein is CASSKTGTGELFF. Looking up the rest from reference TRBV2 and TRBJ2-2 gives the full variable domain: EPEVTQTPSHQVTQMGQEVILRCVPISNHLYFYWYRQILGQKVEFLVSFYNNEISEKSEIFDDQFSVERPDGSNFTLKIRSTKLEDSAMYFCASSKTGTGELFFGEGSRLTVL.

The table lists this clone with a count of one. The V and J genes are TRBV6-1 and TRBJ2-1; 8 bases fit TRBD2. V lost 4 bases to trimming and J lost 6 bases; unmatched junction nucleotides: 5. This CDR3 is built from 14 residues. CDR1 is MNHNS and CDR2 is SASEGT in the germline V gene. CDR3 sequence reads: CASSGLATSNEQFF. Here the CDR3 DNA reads TGTGCCAGCAGTGGACTAGCGACTAGCAATGAGCAGTTCTTC.

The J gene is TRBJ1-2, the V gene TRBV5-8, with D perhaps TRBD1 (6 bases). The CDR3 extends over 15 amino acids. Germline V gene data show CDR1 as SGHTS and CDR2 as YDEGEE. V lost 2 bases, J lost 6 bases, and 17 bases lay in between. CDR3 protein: CASSFHRQAEDGYTF. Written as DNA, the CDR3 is TGTGCCAGCAGCTTCCACCGACAGGCGGAAGATGGCTACACCTTC. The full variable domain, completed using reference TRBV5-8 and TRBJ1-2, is EAGVTQSPTHLIKTRGQQATLRCSPISGHTSVYWYQQALGLGLQFLLWYDEGEERNRGNFPPRFSGRQFPNYSSELNVNALELEDSALYLCASSFHRQAEDGYTFGSGTRLTVV.